This T cell receptor beta chain was identified in a study of blood T cell repertoires in COVID-19. Study as a whole: PBMCs, B-cell-depleted T cells, or T cells provided the cDNA or gDNA that made up the material.

Sequencing used immunoSEQ multiplex PCR; TCRdb keeps in-frame clones, though not all of them. The sample yields 60,000 to 80,000 clones, about 85% seen once. This clonotype originated in a man over 45 with COVID-19, enrolled during active disease. The sample taken for sequencing was peripheral blood.

Here the CDR3 DNA reads TGCGCCAGCAGCCAGCTCCCGGGACAGGGAAATTACAATGAGCAGTTCTTC. Translating it yields CASSQLPGQGNYNEQFF. This chain links TRBV4-1 with TRBJ2-1; 9 nucleotides match TRBD1. Germline CDR1 and CDR2: MGHRA and YSYEKL. V trimming: 3 bases; J trimming: 4 bases; junction bases outside the gene matches: 10. CDR3 length: 17 amino acids.